The source of this T cell receptor (beta chain) is a study of regulatory T cells in long-lasting Graves disease. This clonotype was seen only a few times. Its antigen is still unknown. Documented time point: persistent/refractory GD, antithyroid drugs over 5 years with positive TRAb. Scientists built the TCR library using RNA that was extracted from PBMCs. Per American Thyroid Association guidelines, Graves' disease was diagnosed. Those enrolled as patients came out of an endocrinology department in Xi'an, China. Study observations and caveats: The researchers studied only peripheral blood, not thyroid tissue.

Germline V gene data show CDR1 as MNHEY and CDR2 as SVGEGT. This CDR3 contains 17 residues. Sequencing libraries for TCR beta were prepared with iRepertoire HTBI primers and Arm-PCR of CDR3 regions. Original handling: The identification of 55 to 70 TRBV and around 15 TRBJ segments was made across samples. TCRdb passed the multiplex PCR reads through MiXCR, listing each CDR3 protein once. The V and J calls follow TCRdb's processing rather than the paper's. This table has over 650,000 distinct CDR3 sequences, around 32% appearing once. The specimen was peripheral blood mononuclear cells (PBMCs), collected when the disease was refractory, from a patient treated with antithyroid drugs. The chain carries TRBV6-2 or TRBV6-3 and TRBJ2-4; 7 bases map to TRBD2. This clonotype originated in a female donor with Graves disease. CDR3 sequence: CMSSSGGTLGFKNIQYF. Here the CDR3 DNA reads TGTATGAGCAGTTCCGGGGGGACGTTGGGATTCAAAAACATTCAGTACTTC.